This TCR beta chain is from a study of CD8+ T cells in alopecia areata (dated by TCRdb to 2017 to 2018). Looking at the study overall: Treated patients were enrolled in an open-label pilot trial of oral tofacitinib, 5 to 10 mg twice daily, for moderate-to-severe alopecia areata. Scalp tissue and sorted CD4+ and CD8+ peripheral blood T cells from patchy and totalis/universalis alopecia areata patients and from healthy controls were covered by human TCRbeta sequencing. High-throughput TCRbeta sequencing was used to examine T cell clonal expansion in alopecia areata in both the C3H/HeJ mouse model and human patients. Biopsies were taken from tofacitinib-treated patients at baseline and at 4 and 24 weeks of treatment, and a later scalp biopsy was taken in several of the tofacitinib-treated patients. Tofacitinib was given for 6 to 18 months, followed by 6 months of follow-up off drug to assess delayed response and recurrence. Scalp clonality was compared across normal scalp (n=4), patchy alopecia areata scalp (n=8), and alopecia totalis/universalis scalp (n=8). Amplification of TCRbeta CDR3 regions was done by immunoSEQ multiplex PCR using 35 Vbeta forward primers and 13 Jbeta reverse primers. RNA came from the PAXgene miRNA kit for fixed scalp, the miRNeasy kit for PBMCs, and the RNeasy kit for mouse skin.

The time point label, as the study defines it: baseline before oral tofacitinib. Peripheral blood and lesional scalp punch biopsies were obtained from patients with alopecia areata. After PBMCs were isolated by density centrifugation and stained for CD3, CD4 and CD8, a FACSAria was used to sort CD4+ and CD8+ T cells. Beyond this particular receptor, the publication reports: TCR sequences shared between patients were less clear than in mice, possibly partly because of HLA diversity in the patient population. Higher clonality and more expanded CD8+ clones were observed in lesional scalp than in normal scalp, particularly in alopecia totalis/universalis, a finding suggestive of antigenic drive. Resident alphabeta T cells in normal human skin are also sequenced, complicating scalp TCR repertoire analysis, unlike mouse skin dominated by gammadelta T cells.

This clone was seen a few times. What this receptor recognizes is not known. No base quality values were provided; no much bigger clone lies one nucleotide off. To prepare the library, the immunoSEQ multiplex PCR assay was applied. For TCR sequencing, RNA was extracted from every sample and reverse transcribed into cDNA to serve as template. First-strand cDNA was synthesized using SuperScript III with a 2:1 mix of oligo-dT and random hexamers. A synthetic immune receptor repertoire was used to gauge amplification bias, and whatever bias remained was removed computationally. The original pipeline was this. After raw reads were preprocessed to remove errors, the CDR3 was defined following IMGT conventions as running from the conserved cysteine to phenylalanine. Clonality was computed by normalizing Shannon entropy by log2 of the number of productive unique TCRs and subtracting the result from 1. Scalp TCRbeta sequences were cross-referenced with sorted blood CD4 and CD8 repertoires so that the CD4 or CD8 identity of scalp clones could be inferred. Drawn from immuneACCESS, this table holds only the in-frame rearrangements with V and J called that TCRdb kept. Clones are partly lost; checked studies trace under half to an unresolved V gene and leave the rest unexplained. V and J calls and clone size follow that table, whereas D and trimming were derived from the DNA. The sample table contains roughly 140,000 clones; only one count was recorded for about 47% of them. Of the sample, about 1% falls within the top ten clones.

At the junction V is shortened by 3 bases and J by 5 bases; bases outside the gene matches: 3. CDR1 and CDR2 are drawn from the germline V gene (reference sequence): GTSNPN, SVGIG. Including the terminal cysteine and phenylalanine, the CDR3 comprises 14 residues. The sequence is cut down to CDR3 DNA, 42 bases in frame from base 1. The chain is made from TRBV30 and TRBJ2-1, with 11 junctional bases fitting TRBD2. The material was CD4+ T cells sorted from blood, obtained at week 0. This clonotype originated in a human donor with alopecia areata. In nucleotide form, the sequence is TGTGCCTGGAGCGAGGGACTAGCGGACAATGAGCAGTTCTTC. This sequence encodes CAWSEGLADNEQFF.